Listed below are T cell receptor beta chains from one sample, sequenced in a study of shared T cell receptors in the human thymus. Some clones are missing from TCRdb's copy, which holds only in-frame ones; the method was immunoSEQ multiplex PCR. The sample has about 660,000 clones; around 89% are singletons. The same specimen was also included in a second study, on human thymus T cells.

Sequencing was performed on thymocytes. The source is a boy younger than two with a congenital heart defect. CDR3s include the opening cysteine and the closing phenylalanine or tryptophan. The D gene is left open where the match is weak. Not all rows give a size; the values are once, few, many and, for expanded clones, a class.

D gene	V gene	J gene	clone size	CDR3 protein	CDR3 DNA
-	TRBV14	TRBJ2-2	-	CASSQRPGRRPSALFF	TGTGCCAGCAGCCAACGGCCCGGGAGAAGGCCGTCCGCGCTGTTTTTT
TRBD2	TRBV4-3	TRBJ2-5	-	CASSQAPDFLAGVIGETQYF	TGCGCCAGCAGCCAAGCCCCCGACTTCCTAGCGGGAGTCATAGGAGAGACCCAGTACTTC
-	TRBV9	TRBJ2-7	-	CASSVGSTAPYEQYF	TGTGCCAGCAGCGTAGGTTCGACTGCCCCCTACGAGCAGTACTTC
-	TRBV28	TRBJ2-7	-	CASSSAGISYEQYF	TGTGCCAGCAGTTCGGCGGGGATCTCCTACGAGCAGTACTTC
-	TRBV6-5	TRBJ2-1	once	CASSYGWEYFYNEQFF	TGTGCCAGCAGTTATGGGTGGGAGTACTTCTACAATGAGCAGTTCTTC
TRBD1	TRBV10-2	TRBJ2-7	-	CASSEPTGGGYEQYF	TGCGCCAGCAGTGAGCCGACAGGGGGGGGATACGAGCAGTACTTC
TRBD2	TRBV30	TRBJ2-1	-	CAWRKLAGGEGSKFF	TGTGCCTGGAGAAAGCTAGCGGGAGGGGAGGGGTCTAAGTTCTTC
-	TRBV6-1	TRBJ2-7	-	CASSSGVHYEQYF	TGTGCCAGCAGTTCAGGGGTTCACTACGAGCAGTACTTC
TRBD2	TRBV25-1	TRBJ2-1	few	CASSEYSLLAVSYNEQFF	TGTGCCAGCAGTGAATATTCCCTTCTAGCGGTTTCCTACAATGAGCAGTTCTTC
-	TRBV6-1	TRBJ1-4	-	CASTDGETNEKLFF	TGTGCCAGCACAGACGGGGAAACTAATGAAAAACTGTTTTTT
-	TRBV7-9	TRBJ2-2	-	CASSDPYGELFF	TGTGCCAGCAGCGATCCCTACGGGGAGCTGTTTTTT
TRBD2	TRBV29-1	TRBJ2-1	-	CSSFRASSGTYNEQFF	TGCAGCTCCTTCCGGGCTTCTAGCGGAACCTACAATGAGCAGTTCTTC
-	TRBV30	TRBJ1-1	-	CAWSVALDPLMNTEAFF	TGTGCCTGGAGTGTGGCTCTAGACCCCCTTATGAACACTGAAGCTTTCTTT
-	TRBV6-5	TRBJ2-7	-	CASRDISYEQYF	TGTGCCAGCAGGGACATCTCCTACGAGCAGTACTTC
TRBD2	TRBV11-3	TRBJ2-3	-	CASSLNPGGPDTQYF	TGTGCCAGCAGCTTAAATCCGGGAGGGCCAGATACGCAGTATTTT
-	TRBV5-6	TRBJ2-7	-	CASSQTRYEQYF	TGTGCCAGCAGCCAGACACGCTACGAGCAGTACTTC
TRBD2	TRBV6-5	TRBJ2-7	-	CASRRLAGVYEQYF	TGTGCCAGCCGGCGTCTAGCGGGAGTTTACGAGCAGTACTTC
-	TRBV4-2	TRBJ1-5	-	CASSHQLKTEDSNQPQHF	TGTGCCAGCAGCCACCAGCTCAAGACAGAAGATAGCAATCAGCCCCAGCATTTT
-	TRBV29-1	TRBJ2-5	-	CSALGQDDKETQYF	TGCAGCGCGCTGGGCCAGGATGACAAGGAGACCCAGTACTTC
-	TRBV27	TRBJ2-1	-	CASSKGRTRFF	TGTGCCAGCAGTAAGGGGCGTACTCGGTTCTTC
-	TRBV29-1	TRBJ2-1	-	CSVGGGEQFF	TGCAGCGTTGGGGGCGGTGAGCAGTTCTTC
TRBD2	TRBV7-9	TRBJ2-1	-	CASSLGGLADHNEQFF	TGTGCCAGCAGCTTAGGGGGACTAGCGGACCACAATGAGCAGTTCTTC
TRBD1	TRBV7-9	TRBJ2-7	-	CASSRWTGVDYEQYF	TGTGCCAGCAGCCGATGGACAGGGGTGGACTACGAGCAGTACTTC
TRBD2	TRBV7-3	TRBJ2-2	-	CASSFPLLAEGSNTGELFF	TGTGCCAGCAGCTTTCCTTTGCTAGCGGAGGGCTCGAACACCGGGGAGCTGTTTTTT
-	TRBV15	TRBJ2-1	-	CATNGQSSSYNEQFF	TGTGCCACCAACGGACAGTCGAGCTCCTACAATGAGCAGTTCTTC
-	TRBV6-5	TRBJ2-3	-	CASSYVGETRDTQYF	TGTGCCAGCAGTTACGTCGGGGAGACGAGAGATACGCAGTATTTT
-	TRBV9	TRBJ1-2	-	CASSPEARERDGYTF	TGTGCCAGCAGCCCCGAGGCCAGGGAACGGGATGGCTACACCTTC
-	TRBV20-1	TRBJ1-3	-	CAGASGNTIYF	TGTGCGGGGGCCTCTGGAAACACCATATATTTT
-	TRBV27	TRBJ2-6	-	CASSFSRRRGGSGANVLTF	TGTGCCAGCAGTTTTTCTAGGAGGAGAGGGGGCTCTGGGGCCAACGTCCTGACTTTC
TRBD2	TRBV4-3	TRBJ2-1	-	CASSQDLSSGRDNEQFF	TGCGCCAGCAGCCAAGATCTTAGTAGCGGGAGGGACAATGAGCAGTTCTTC
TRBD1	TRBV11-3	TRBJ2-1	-	CASSPLLKVRDRGWEQFF	TGTGCCAGCAGCCCATTACTAAAAGTCCGGGACAGGGGTTGGGAGCAGTTCTTC
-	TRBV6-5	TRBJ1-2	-	CASSYVRLGYGYTF	TGTGCCAGCAGTTACGTGCGGCTCGGCTATGGCTACACCTTC
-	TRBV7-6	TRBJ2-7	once	CASSPGQSSYEQYF	TGTGCCAGCAGCCCCGGACAGAGCTCCTACGAGCAGTACTTC
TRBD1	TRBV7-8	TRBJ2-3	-	CASSLGVGQGGTDTQYF	TGTGCCAGCAGCTTAGGCGTAGGGCAGGGGGGCACAGATACGCAGTATTTT
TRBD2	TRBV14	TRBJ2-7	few	CASGSGSRTYEQYF	TGTGCCAGCGGTAGCGGGAGCCGAACCTACGAGCAGTACTTC
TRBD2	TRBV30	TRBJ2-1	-	CAWSRLAAATYNEQFF	TGTGCCTGGAGTCGCCTAGCGGCAGCCACCTACAATGAGCAGTTCTTC
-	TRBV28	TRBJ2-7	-	CASSLRLALTYEQYF	TGTGCCAGCAGTTTGCGGCTAGCGCTAACCTACGAGCAGTACTTC
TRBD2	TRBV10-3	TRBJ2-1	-	CAISTQREARSYNEQFF	TGTGCCATCAGCACCCAACGGGAGGCCCGCTCCTACAATGAGCAGTTCTTC
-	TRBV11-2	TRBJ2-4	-	CASSLDDFPTTRRKNIQYF	TGTGCCAGCAGCTTAGACGATTTCCCAACGACTAGAAGAAAAAACATTCAGTACTTC
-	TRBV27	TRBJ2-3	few	CASSLRGQSTPSLGTDTQYF	TGTGCCAGCAGTTTACGCGGGCAGAGTACCCCATCCCTCGGCACAGATACGCAGTATTTT
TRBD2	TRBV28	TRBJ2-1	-	CASSTGTSGYNEQFF	TGTGCCAGCAGTACCGGGACTAGCGGATACAATGAGCAGTTCTTC
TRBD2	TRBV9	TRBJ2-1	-	CASSVSGTSDNEQFF	TGTGCCAGCAGCGTAAGTGGGACTAGCGACAATGAGCAGTTCTTC
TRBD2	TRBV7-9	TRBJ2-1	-	CASSSRLAGVYNEQFF	TGTGCCAGCAGCTCCCGACTAGCGGGGGTCTACAATGAGCAGTTCTTC
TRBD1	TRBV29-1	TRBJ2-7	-	CSVRTGGTLNEQYF	TGCAGCGTCCGGACAGGGGGCACGCTCAACGAGCAGTACTTC
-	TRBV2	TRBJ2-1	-	CASSEGGITYNEQFF	TGTGCCAGCAGTGAGGGCGGGATCACCTACAATGAGCAGTTCTTC
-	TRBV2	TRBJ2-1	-	CASSEDRGRGAGGFRDNEQFF	TGTGCCAGCAGTGAAGACAGGGGGCGCGGAGCGGGAGGGTTTCGCGACAATGAGCAGTTCTTC
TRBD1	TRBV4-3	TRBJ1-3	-	CASSQDLTGGVGNTIYF	TGCGCCAGCAGCCAAGATCTAACAGGGGGCGTCGGAAACACCATATATTTT
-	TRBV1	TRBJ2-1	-	CTSNHYPRGRGYNEQFF	TGCACCAGCAACCACTACCCCAGGGGCCGGGGTTACAATGAGCAGTTCTTC
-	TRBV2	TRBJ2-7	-	CASSDETGNYEQYF	TGTGCCAGCAGCGACGAAACAGGGAACTACGAGCAGTACTTC